These T cell receptor beta chains were read from a single sample in a study of T cell responses to AZD1222 COVID-19 vaccine. The repertoire was sequenced with immunoSEQ multiplex PCR; TCRdb's copy has only in-frame clones and lacks some. The table includes more than 150,000 clones, about 87% detected once. The sequences come from peripheral blood, collected on day 0 of MenACWY control vaccination. The receptors here all came from an adult in good health. Each CDR3 is given with its conserved first and last residue. Each record gives: clone size, J gene, D gene, V gene, CDR3 protein, CDR3 DNA. D genes are given only for firm matches. Where a row states a size, it is once, few, many or the class of an expanded clone; other rows omit it.

>-|TRBJ2-1|TRBD2|TRBV2
CASRAAGAYNEQFF
TGTGCCAGCAGAGCCGCGGGGGCCTACAATGAGCAGTTCTTC
>-|TRBJ2-7|TRBD2|TRBV19
CASSPLAGGGEQYF
TGTGCCAGTAGTCCCCTAGCGGGAGGGGGCGAGCAGTACTTC
>once|TRBJ1-5|-|TRBV29-1
CSIQDGNSNQPQHF
TGCAGCATCCAGGACGGCAATAGCAATCAGCCCCAGCATTTT
>few|TRBJ1-5|TRBD1|TRBV6-5
CASGSGTGYQPQHF
TGTGCCAGCGGTTCCGGGACAGGGTATCAGCCCCAGCATTTT
>-|TRBJ1-3|TRBD1|TRBV6-5
CASSPRDRVGNTIYF
TGTGCCAGCAGTCCACGCGACAGGGTAGGAAACACCATATATTTT
>-|TRBJ1-1|-|TRBV7-9
CASSLGGAQSEAFF
TGTGCCAGCAGCTTAGGGGGGGCGCAGAGTGAAGCTTTCTTT
>-|TRBJ2-5|-|TRBV6-5
CASSYGETQYF
TGTGCCAGCAGTTACGGAGAGACCCAGTACTTC
>few|TRBJ1-2|TRBD1|TRBV10-3
CAISAQTGVDYGYTF
TGTGCCATCAGTGCCCAGACAGGGGTGGACTATGGCTACACCTTC
>-|TRBJ2-1|TRBD2|TRBV9
CASSVARTSSYEQFF
TGTGCCAGCAGCGTAGCCCGGACTAGTAGTTATGAGCAGTTCTTC
>-|TRBJ2-1|TRBD2|TRBV11-3
CASSLDQGGSSSYNEQFF
TGTGCCAGCAGCTTAGATCAGGGCGGGAGCTCATCCTACAATGAGCAGTTCTTC
>-|TRBJ2-1|-|TRBV20-1
CSARSDNEQFF
TGCAGTGCTAGGAGCGACAATGAGCAGTTCTTC
>-|TRBJ1-1|-|TRBV3-1/TRBV3-2
CASSQTIQERAFF
TGTGCCAGCAGCCAGACCATACAGGAGCGGGCTTTCTTT
>-|TRBJ1-6|-|TRBV30
CASSGGVAYNSPLHF
TGTGCCTCTAGTGGAGGTGTCGCCTATAATTCACCCCTCCACTTT
>-|TRBJ1-1|-|TRBV27
CASSLGANTEAFF
TGTGCCAGCAGTCTGGGGGCTAACACTGAAGCTTTCTTT
>-|TRBJ1-1|-|TRBV18
CASSSDSNTEAFF
TGTGCCAGCTCATCCGATTCGAACACTGAAGCTTTCTTT
>few|TRBJ2-1|-|TRBV7-8
CASSLASPSYYNEQFF
TGTGCCAGCAGCTTAGCGTCCCCCTCCTACTACAATGAGCAGTTCTTC
>-|TRBJ1-1|-|TRBV12-3/TRBV12-4
CASMWENTEAFF
TGTGCCAGCATGTGGGAGAACACTGAAGCTTTCTTT
>once|TRBJ1-5|TRBD1|TRBV7-2
CASSLDGRGNQPQHF
TGTGCCAGCAGCTTAGATGGCAGGGGGAATCAGCCCCAGCATTTT
>-|TRBJ1-2|-|TRBV15
CATSRDKYGYTF
TGTGCCACCAGCAGAGATAAGTATGGCTACACCTTC
>-|TRBJ1-2|-|TRBV5-6
CASSLAILQLYGYTF
TGTGCCAGCAGCTTGGCCATTTTACAGCTCTATGGCTACACCTTC
>-|TRBJ1-1|TRBD1|TRBV9
CASSPTGTGEAFF
TGTGCCAGCAGCCCAACCGGGACAGGTGAAGCTTTCTTT
>-|TRBJ2-2|-|TRBV28
CASSLSGRFTGELFF
TGTGCCAGCAGTTTATCGGGGAGATTCACCGGGGAGCTGTTTTTT
>-|TRBJ1-4|-|TRBV9
CASSAGTVEKLFF
TGTGCCAGCAGCGCTGGGACGGTTGAAAAACTGTTTTTT
>-|TRBJ1-2|-|TRBV5-6
CASSLLRNSGYTF
TGTGCCAGCAGCTTGCTTCGAAACAGTGGCTACACCTTC
>-|TRBJ2-3|-|TRBV7-9
CASSSKFGARQSTDTQYF
TGTGCCAGCAGCTCGAAGTTCGGTGCACGACAGAGCACAGATACGCAGTATTTT
>-|TRBJ2-2|-|TRBV5-1
CASSLNTNTGELFF
TGCGCCAGCAGCTTGAATACGAACACCGGGGAGCTGTTTTTT
>once|TRBJ1-1|-|TRBV6-5
CASSSKGNTEAFF
TGTGCCAGCAGTAGTAAGGGTAACACTGAAGCTTTCTTT
>-|TRBJ2-1|TRBD1|TRBV18
CASSPPALGVGGPYNEQFF
TGTGCCAGCTCACCACCGGCGTTGGGGGTAGGGGGCCCCTACAATGAGCAGTTCTTC
>-|TRBJ2-7|TRBD2|TRBV5-4
CASSPGGLSSYEQYF
TGTGCCAGCAGCCCGGGGGGGCTGAGCTCCTACGAGCAGTACTTC
>-|TRBJ2-5|-|TRBV9
CASSVDTGEETQYF
TGTGCCAGCAGCGTAGATACGGGAGAAGAGACCCAGTACTTC
>-|TRBJ2-2|-|TRBV28
CASSQPGLGGELFF
TGTGCCAGCAGTCAGCCGGGCCTCGGCGGGGAGCTGTTTTTT
>-|TRBJ1-4|-|TRBV4-1
CASSQDVGGKLFF
TGCGCCAGCAGCCAAGATGTGGGGGGAAAACTGTTTTTT
>-|TRBJ2-4|-|TRBV2
CASSEISGGNIQYF
TGTGCCAGCAGTGAGATCTCCGGAGGGAACATTCAGTACTTC